This TCR beta chain emerged from a study of blood T cell repertoires in COVID-19. The CDR3 loop spans 14 amino acids. V trimming: 5 bases; J trimming: 6 bases; junction bases outside the gene matches: 10. The germline V gene has CDR1 SGHTA and CDR2 FQGNSA. In the study's own analysis: Nucleated cell counts were estimated from reference gene primer amplification. Measured with immunoSEQ multiplex PCR; TCRdb has only the in-frame clones, and not every one. Clone size and the V and J calls come from that table; the DNA yielded D and trimming. Of roughly 350,000 clones in the sample, roughly 90% were seen once.

The sequenced sample consisted of peripheral blood. The clonotype was recovered from a woman aged 50 to 60 with active or convalescent COVID-19. The chain is built from TRBV7-2 and TRBJ2-7; 7 bases are shared with TRBD1. CDR3 DNA: TGTGCCAGCAGCGGTAGGACAGGCAAGGGCGAGCAGTACTTC. Translated: CASSGRTGKGEQYF.